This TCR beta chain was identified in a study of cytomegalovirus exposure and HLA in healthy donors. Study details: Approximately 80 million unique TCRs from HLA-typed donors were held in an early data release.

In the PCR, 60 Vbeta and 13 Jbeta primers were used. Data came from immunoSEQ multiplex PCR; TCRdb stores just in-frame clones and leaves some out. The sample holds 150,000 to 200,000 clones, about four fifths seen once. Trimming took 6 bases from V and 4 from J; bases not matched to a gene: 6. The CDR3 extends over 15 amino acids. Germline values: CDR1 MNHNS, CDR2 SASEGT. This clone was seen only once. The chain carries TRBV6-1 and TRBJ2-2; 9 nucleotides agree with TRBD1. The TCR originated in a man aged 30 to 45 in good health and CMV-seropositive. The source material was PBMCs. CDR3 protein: CASRGQGKGTGELFF. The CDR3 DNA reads TGTGCCAGCAGGGGACAGGGCAAGGGCACCGGGGAGCTGTTTTTT.